The rows below give T cell receptor beta chains drawn from one sample of a study of prognosis after radiotherapy for stage I lung cancer. TCRdb reprocessed the multiplex PCR reads via MiXCR and lists one record per CDR3 protein. The sample holds more than 15,000 distinct CDR3 sequences, 15% to 20% seen once. The input for sequencing was PBMCs, taken before or after stereotactic body radiation therapy (not recorded which). All receptors derive from a donor of 50 years or more with non-small cell lung cancer. Each CDR3 is given with its conserved first and last residue. Fields, in order: clone size, J gene, V gene, D gene, CDR3 protein, CDR3 DNA. A D gene is named only where the DNA matches it firmly. Only some rows state a clone size, as once, few, many or a class for expanded clones.

>many|TRBJ2-3|TRBV10-3|.
CAISPGARTDTQYF
TGTGCCATCAGCCCAGGGGCCCGCACAGATACGCAGTATTTT
>many|TRBJ2-3|TRBV7-8|.
CASSFLAGDTQYF
TGTGCCAGCAGCTTCCTGGCGGGAGATACGCAGTATTTT
>many|TRBJ1-2|TRBV19|.
CASRPGTWYGYTF
TGTGCCAGTAGGCCCGGGACCTGGTATGGCTACACCTTC
>many|TRBJ2-2|TRBV15|TRBD1
CATSNGQGGNTGELFF
TGTGCCACCAGCAACGGACAGGGTGGGAACACCGGGGAGCTGTTTTTT
>many|TRBJ2-1|TRBV20-1|.
CSATSGYNEQFF
TGCAGTGCTACGAGCGGATACAATGAGCAGTTCTTC
>many|TRBJ2-3|TRBV28|.
CASSFGRQSTDTQYF
TGTGCCAGCAGTTTCGGACGGCAGTCCACAGATACGCAGTATTTT
>many|TRBJ2-2|TRBV12-3/TRBV12-4|.
CAIQRNTGELFF
TGTGCCATCCAACGGAACACCGGGGAGCTGTTTTTT
>many|TRBJ1-5|TRBV6-1|.
CASSPGIWSNQPQHF
TGTGCCAGCAGTCCCGGTATTTGGAGCAATCAGCCCCAGCATTTT
>many|TRBJ2-1|TRBV24-1|TRBD1
CATSERTGFEQFF
TGTGCCACCAGTGAACGGACAGGGTTCGAGCAGTTCTTC
>many|TRBJ1-2|TRBV6-4|.
CASSSNRLANYGYTF
TGTGCCAGCAGTTCCAACAGGTTAGCTAACTATGGCTACACCTTC
>many|TRBJ1-2|TRBV4-2|TRBD1
CASSQDVVSRGVVGYTF
TGTGCCAGCAGCCAGGACGTTGTGAGCAGGGGGGTAGTCGGCTACACCTTC
>many|TRBJ2-7|TRBV18|TRBD2
CASSPSRTSGGYEQYF
TGTGCCAGCTCACCATCCCGGACTAGCGGGGGTTACGAGCAGTACTTC
>many|TRBJ2-1|TRBV19|TRBD1
CASSISLTGARNEQFF
TGTGCCAGTAGTATCTCTCTGACAGGGGCGCGGAATGAGCAGTTCTTC
>many|TRBJ2-5|TRBV12-3/TRBV12-4|.
CASKPDRWQETQYF
TGTGCCAGCAAACCAGACAGGTGGCAAGAGACCCAGTACTTC
>many|TRBJ1-2|TRBV3-1|.
CASSQEVVVRGYTF
TGTGCCAGCAGCCAAGAAGTAGTAGTAAGAGGCTACACCTTC
>many|TRBJ2-1|TRBV6-5|.
CASSYEGSYNEQFF
TGTGCCAGCAGTTATGAGGGGTCCTACAATGAGCAGTTCTTC
>many|TRBJ1-1|TRBV6-5|.
CASSYSRRDTEAFF
TGTGCCAGCAGTTACTCTCGCAGGGACACTGAAGCTTTCTTT
>many|TRBJ1-6|TRBV7-3|TRBD1
CASSLGQHNSPLHF
TGTGCCAGCAGCTTGGGACAGCATAATTCACCCCTCCACTTT
>medium-sized|TRBJ2-3|TRBV5-1|TRBD2
CASSLVASGTDTQYF
TGCGCCAGCAGCTTGGTGGCTAGCGGGACGGATACGCAGTATTTT
>many|TRBJ2-7|TRBV7-9|TRBD1
CASSPGQGIEQYF
TGTGCCAGCAGCCCGGGACAGGGGATCGAGCAGTACTTC
>many|TRBJ2-3|TRBV6-5|TRBD2
CASSYRLAGTVDTQYF
TGTGCCAGCAGTTACCGACTAGCGGGAACGGTGGATACGCAGTATTTT
>many|TRBJ2-2|TRBV4-1|.
CASSQDPKNHKRTGELFF
TGCGCCAGCAGCCAAGACCCCAAGAACCATAAAAGGACCGGGGAGCTGTTTTTT
>many|TRBJ1-3|TRBV2|TRBD1
CASKGSGGSGNTIYF
TGTGCCAGCAAGGGATCAGGGGGCTCTGGAAACACCATATATTTT
>many|TRBJ2-2|TRBV27|TRBD1
CASTLIGEPGTANTGELFF
TGTGCCAGCACCCTGATTGGGGAGCCCGGGACAGCGAACACCGGGGAGCTGTTTTTT
>.|TRBJ1-2|TRBV14|.
CASSQGRGDGSTF
TGTGCCAGCAGCCAAGGAAGGGGTGATGGCTCCACCTTC
>many|TRBJ2-5|TRBV12-3/TRBV12-4|.
CASSLSFGGAQYF
TGTGCCAGCAGTTTGAGTTTCGGAGGGGCCCAGTACTTC
>.|TRBJ1-1|TRBV10-3|TRBD1
CAIRGGQGEGVNTEAFF
TGTGCCATCAGGGGGGGTCAGGGGGAGGGGGTGAACACTGAAGCTTTCTTT
>many|TRBJ1-2|TRBV6-1|.
CASRQDGGSNYGYTF
TGTGCCAGCAGACAAGACGGGGGTTCTAACTATGGCTACACCTTC
>.|TRBJ2-7|TRBV12-3/TRBV12-4|TRBD2
CASSLFSGGTYEQYF
TGTGCCAGCAGTTTATTTAGCGGGGGCACCTACGAGCAGTACTTC
>many|TRBJ1-2|TRBV10-3|.
CAISESASTHGYTF
TGTGCCATCAGTGAGTCGGCAAGTACCCATGGCTACACCTTC
>many|TRBJ1-1|TRBV5-5|TRBD1
CASSFTGATEAFF
TGTGCCAGCAGCTTTACAGGGGCCACTGAAGCTTTCTTT
>.|TRBJ1-4|TRBV19|.
CASSILGATNENLFF
TGTGCCAGTAGTATATTGGGGGCAACTAATGAAAACCTGTTTTTT
>many|TRBJ1-2|TRBV7-6|.
CASSPTTGGYTF
TGTGCCAGCAGCCCTACGACAGGAGGCTACACCTTC
>many|TRBJ1-5|TRBV7-2|.
CASSLAQNQNQPQHF
TGTGCCAGCAGCTTAGCGCAGAACCAGAATCAGCCCCAGCATTTT
>.|TRBJ2-1|TRBV7-3|.
CASSSGLSGDEQFF
TGTGCCAGCAGCTCAGGGTTGAGTGGCGATGAGCAGTTCTTC
>many|TRBJ1-1|TRBV9|TRBD1
CASSVEGTGDETEAFF
TGTGCCAGCAGCGTAGAGGGGACAGGGGACGAAACTGAAGCTTTCTTT
>many|TRBJ1-2|TRBV6-1|.
CASSAFARALGRGYGYTF
TGTGCCAGCAGTGCCTTTGCTAGGGCCTTAGGGCGGGGGTATGGCTACACCTTC
>many|TRBJ2-5|TRBV11-2|.
CASRRDNQETQYF
TGTGCCAGCCGCCGGGACAACCAAGAGACCCAGTACTTC
>many|TRBJ1-2|TRBV3-1|.
CASSHGYGYTF
TGTGCCAGCAGCCACGGCTATGGCTACACCTTC